The 17 T cell receptor beta chains below all came from one sample that was sequenced in a study of T cell repertoires in cytomegalovirus infection. Using its own MiXCR run on the reads, TCRdb lists one record per CDR3 protein. The table has around 78,000 distinct CDR3 sequences, 35% to 45% seen once. What these receptors recognize is not known. The input for sequencing was CD8+ T cells from cultured PBMCs, taken from culture after CMV antigen stimulation. The source is a human donor in good health (CMV status not recorded). Some clones in this sample may be carry-over from other donors' samples.

This clonotype was recorded only once. This rearrangement joins TRBV6-6 to TRBJ1-5, with 7 bases matching TRBD1. Germline V gene data show CDR1 as MNHNY and CDR2 as SVGAGI (reference sequence). Unmatched junction bases numbered 2, after V lost 5 bases and J lost 4 bases. The CDR3 loop spans 13 amino acids. The CDR3 spells CASSPTGNQPQHF. In DNA, the CDR3 is TGTGCCAGCAGTCCGACAGGGAATCAGCCCCAGCATTTT.

In its sample, this clonotype was seen once. This chain uses TRBV7-9 with TRBJ2-3; either TRBD1 or TRBD2 may supply D (6 bases each). Trimming pared 5 bases from V and 2 bases from J, leaving 20 bases between. The CDR3 sequence is 17 residues long. The V gene's germline CDR1 is SEHNR and CDR2 FQNEAQ (reference sequence). CDR3 nucleotides: TGTGCCAGCAGCACCCTGTTGGCGGGACAAGACACAGATACGCAGTATTTT. Translated: CASSTLLAGQDTDTQYF.

The chain carries TRBV14 and TRBJ2-1; D remains ambiguous. V was clipped by 0 bases and J by 2 bases, with 2 bases between them. Germline V gene data show CDR1 as SGHDN and CDR2 as FVKESK. This CDR3 spans 13 amino acids. The CDR3 here is CASSQDAYNEQFF. The CDR3 nucleotides read TGTGCCAGCAGCCAAGACGCCTACAATGAGCAGTTCTTC.

The chain has TRBV28 and TRBJ2-5, with 11 bases fitting TRBD2. CDR3 size: 17 residues. The germline gives CDR1 MDHEN, CDR2 SYDVKM. V shed 6 bases and J 0 bases; nucleotides not matched to a gene: 9. In DNA, the CDR3 is TGTGCCAGCAGCCTTCTTACTAGCGGGGGCTACCAAGAGACCCAGTACTTC. Translation: CASSLLTSGGYQETQYF.

This clonotype was observed a handful of times. CDR3: CASSPEANLYEQYF. CDR3 nucleotide sequence: TGTGCCAGCAGCCCGGAGGCCAACCTCTACGAGCAGTACTTC. This chain connects TRBV7-6 to TRBJ2-7; possible D gene TRBD2, 5 bases. The V end was cut by 5 bases, the J end by 3 bases, with 14 bases between. The CDR3 is made up of 14 amino acids. CDR1 and CDR2 (germline): SGHVS, FNYEAQ.

J is TRBJ2-2 and V is TRBV7-9; perhaps D is TRBD1 or TRBD2 (6 bases each). V was clipped by 7 bases and J by 6 bases, with 18 bases between them. This CDR3 is 15 amino acids long. Germline CDR1 and CDR2: SEHNR and FQNEAQ (reference sequence). The CDR3 reads CASKGGRRLPGELFF. The CDR3 nucleotides read TGTGCCAGCAAGGGGGGCAGGCGACTCCCCGGGGAGCTGTTTTTT. Drawing the rest from reference TRBV7-9 and TRBJ2-2, the complete variable domain is DTGVSQNPRHKITKRGQNVTFRCDPISEHNRLYWYRQTLGQGPEFLTYFQNEAQLEKSRLLSDRFSAERPKGSFSTLEIQRTEQGDSAMYLCASKGGRRLPGELFFGEGSRLTVL.

The rearrangement uses TRBV19 and TRBJ2-7; D is perhaps TRBD2 (5 bases). Germline V CDR1 and CDR2: LNHDA, SQIVND (reference sequence). The CDR3 is 12 residues long. Trimming left V 8 bases short and J 5 bases short, with 13 bases between. The CDR3 sequence: CASHGVNDEQYF. The CDR3 DNA is TGTGCCAGTCACGGGGTTAACGACGAGCAGTACTTC.

This clonotype was recorded once. The chain uses TRBV18 and TRBJ2-1; the D gene could be TRBD1 or TRBD2 (5 bases each). Germline assignment: CDR1 KGHSH and CDR2 LQKENI. V gave up 5 bases and J gave up 5 bases, with 16 bases separating them. The CDR3 has 15 amino acids. CDR3 sequence (DNA): TGTGCCAGCTCAACCGGCGTCGGGGCGAACAATGAGCAGTTCTTC. Residues: CASSTGVGANNEQFF. Together with reference TRBV18 and TRBJ2-1, the CDR3 gives the full variable domain: NAGVMQNPRHLVRRRGQEARLRCSPMKGHSHVYWYRQLPEEGLKFMVYLQKENIIDESGMPKERFSAEFPKEGPSILRIQQVVRGDSAAYFCASSTGVGANNEQFFGPGTRLTVL.

In its sample, this clonotype was seen a few times. V gene TRBV19 combines with J gene TRBJ2-5, with unresolved D. CDR3 length: 14 residues. CDR1 is LNHDA and CDR2 is SQIVND in the germline V gene (reference sequence). Deletions cut 2 bases from V and 5 bases from J, with 12 bases between. CDR3 DNA sequence: TGTGCCAGTAGTATAATCGGAGAGTTGGAGACCCAGTACTTC. Its protein is CASSIIGELETQYF.

This clonotype was observed a handful of times. The chain combines TRBV7-9 with TRBJ2-1; D unresolved. There are 14 residues in the CDR3. Trimming removed 3 bases at V and 5 bases at J, with 11 bases between. Germline CDR1 reads SEHNR; CDR2 reads FQNEAQ (reference sequence). The CDR3 DNA reads as TGTGCCAGCAGCTTCGTGCAGGAGAACAATGAGCAGTTCTTC. Translating it yields CASSFVQENNEQFF.

The rearrangement links TRBV7-9 to TRBJ2-7; D remains ambiguous. V dropped 5 bases and J dropped 8 bases, with 10 bases sitting between them. The CDR3 covers 11 residues. Per germline, CDR1 SEHNR and CDR2 FQNEAQ (reference sequence). CDR3 protein: CASSPLGKQYF. CDR3 nucleotide sequence: TGTGCCAGCAGCCCCCTGGGTAAGCAGTACTTC.

The rearrangement uses TRBV27 and TRBJ2-1, with D unclear. Germline loops: CDR1 MNHEY, CDR2 SMNVEV (reference sequence). The CDR3 spans 17 residues. Trimming stripped 1 base from V and 6 bases from J, with 19 bases between. CDR3 bases: TGTGCCAGCAGTTTATTGTTAGGCAGGAGTACAATCAATGAGCAGTTCTTC. Its translation is CASSLLLGRSTINEQFF.

The chain combines TRBV7-6 with TRBJ1-5; D is unclear. Germline CDR1 SGHVS, CDR2 FNYEAQ. V was clipped by 1 base and J by 4 bases, with 5 bases between them. CDR3 length equals 13 residues. CDR3 sequence reads: CASSLDKNQPQHF. Here the CDR3 DNA reads TGTGCCAGCAGCTTAGACAAGAATCAGCCCCAGCATTTT.

This clonotype was seen a handful of times. This sequence joins TRBV4-1 and TRBJ1-4; D is unresolved. This CDR3 spans 14 amino acids. The V end was cut by 0 bases, the J end by 7 bases, with 9 bases between. CDR1 MGHRA and CDR2 YSYEKL come from the germline V gene. In DNA form, the CDR3 reads TGCGCCAGCAGCCAAGATCCGACCGGTGAAAAACTGTTTTTT. Its protein is CASSQDPTGEKLFF.

This rearrangement joins TRBV28 to TRBJ2-5; D remains ambiguous. CDR1 MDHEN and CDR2 SYDVKM come from the germline V gene. CDR3 length: 17 residues. V was trimmed by 2 bases and J by 3 bases, leaving 19 bases between them. In nucleotides, the CDR3 is TGTGCCAGCAGTTTACCCACCGACAACCTTGTAGAAGAGACCCAGTACTTC. Amino acids: CASSLPTDNLVEETQYF.

This chain links TRBV4-1 with TRBJ1-2, with 7 nucleotides matching TRBD1. The CDR3 runs to 15 residues. Germline V gene lookup returns CDR1 MGHRA and CDR2 YSYEKL. V gave up 6 bases and J gave up 3 bases; unmatched junction bases: 10. The CDR3 spells CASRATGVAHYGYTF. CDR3 bases: TGCGCCAGCAGAGCTACAGGGGTCGCTCACTATGGCTACACCTTC.

The chain combines TRBV10-3 with TRBJ2-6, with 8 bases aligning to TRBD1. The length of the CDR3 is 16 residues. Germline V gene sequence: CDR1 ENHRY, CDR2 SYGVKD. The trim removed 3 bases at V and 3 bases at J, leaving 4 bases unmatched. CDR3 in DNA: TGTGCCATCAGTGACAGGGGGCATGATGGGGCCAACGTCCTGACTTTC. Protein product: CAISDRGHDGANVLTF.